These T cell receptor beta chains were read from a single sample in a study of T-cell reconstitution after alpha-beta-depleted transplantation in children. TCRdb passed the PCR reads through MiXCR, listing each CDR3 protein once. The sample includes about 440,000 distinct CDR3 sequences, roughly 44% of them seen just once. The specimen comprised PBMCs, sampled before TCRalphabeta/CD19-depleted stem cell transplant. These receptors all stem from a girl aged 2-10 years with aplastic anemia, due to receive a stem cell transplant. Both conserved end residues are part of each CDR3. A D gene is named only where the DNA matches it firmly. Some rows mark clone size as missing; the rest say once, few, many or name a class of expanded clone.

>TRBV3-1|TRBD2|few|TRBJ2-1
CASSPRLAGVLNEQFF
TGTGCCAGCAGCCCCAGACTAGCGGGAGTCCTCAATGAGCAGTTCTTC
>TRBV4-1|.|few|TRBJ1-5
CASSQGPGQRNQPQHF
TGCGCCAGCAGCCAAGGACCGGGACAACGCAATCAGCCCCAGCATTTT
>TRBV5-4|.|once|TRBJ2-7
CASSYDSRGPYEQYF
TGTGCCAGCAGCTACGACAGTAGGGGCCCCTACGAGCAGTACTTC
>TRBV5-1|TRBD1|.|TRBJ2-3
CASIAGTGYTDTQYF
TGCGCCAGCATTGCCGGGACAGGGTACACAGATACGCAGTATTTT
>TRBV20-1|.|few|TRBJ2-5
CSAPFRRPIQETQYF
TGCAGTGCCCCTTTCCGCAGGCCTATTCAAGAGACCCAGTACTTC
>TRBV20-1|.|many|TRBJ1-4
CSATPGHRNEKLFF
TGCAGTGCTACCCCGGGACACCGTAATGAAAAACTGTTTTTT
>TRBV3-1|TRBD2|many|TRBJ2-1
CASSQLAGEWNEQFF
TGTGCCAGCAGCCAACTAGCGGGAGAATGGAATGAGCAGTTCTTC
>TRBV5-1|TRBD2|few|TRBJ2-1
CASSLQRDSYNEQFF
TGCGCCAGCAGTTTACAGCGGGATTCCTACAATGAGCAGTTCTTC
>TRBV6-1|.|many|TRBJ2-1
CASSGTYTNEQFF
TGTGCCAGCAGTGGGACTTACACCAATGAGCAGTTCTTC
>TRBV7-9|TRBD2|many|TRBJ2-3
CASSLTRKGPTSGSATDTQYF
TGTGCCAGCAGCTTAACCAGGAAGGGTCCGACTAGCGGGAGTGCGACAGATACGCAGTATTTT
>TRBV12-3/TRBV12-4|.|.|TRBJ1-5
CASSLGAWEDSNQPQHF
TGTGCCAGCAGTCTAGGGGCTTGGGAAGATAGCAATCAGCCCCAGCATTTT
>TRBV30|.|few|TRBJ2-5
CAWSVQGQETQYF
TGTGCCTGGAGTGTCCAGGGCCAAGAGACCCAGTACTTC
>TRBV20-1|.|.|TRBJ2-5
CSATRVGETQYF
TGCAGTGCAACCAGGGTCGGGGAGACCCAGTACTTC
>TRBV4-2|TRBD2|few|TRBJ2-5
CASSQGDKRGVETQYF
TGTGCCAGCAGCCAAGGGGATAAGCGGGGGGTAGAGACCCAGTACTTC
>TRBV5-1|.|few|TRBJ2-6
CASSPLSGANVLTF
TGCGCCAGCAGCCCCCTCTCTGGGGCCAACGTCCTGACTTTC
>TRBV15|TRBD1|.|TRBJ2-2
CATSNLGQGVTGELFF
TGTGCCACCAGCAACTTGGGACAGGGAGTGACCGGGGAGCTGTTTTTT
>TRBV28|TRBD1|.|TRBJ2-4
CASSPLRRGGSKNIQYF
TGTGCCAGCAGTCCCCTCAGGCGAGGGGGCTCCAAAAACATTCAGTACTTC
>TRBV5-1|.|.|TRBJ1-5
CASSLVAGLNQPQHF
TGCGCCAGCAGCTTGGTTGCAGGGTTGAATCAGCCCCAGCATTTT
>TRBV20-1|TRBD2|many|TRBJ2-2
CSARGLADNTGELFF
TGCAGTGCCCGGGGACTAGCGGATAACACCGGGGAGCTGTTTTTT
>TRBV20-1|.|.|TRBJ2-7
CSARALRRSTYEQYF
TGCAGTGCTAGGGCACTCCGGCGGAGTACCTACGAGCAGTACTTC
>TRBV7-2|.|few|TRBJ1-1
CASSAGALSAEAFF
TGTGCCAGCAGCGCAGGGGCCCTGAGCGCTGAAGCTTTCTTT
>TRBV28|.|.|TRBJ2-2
CASRLYPNTGELFF
TGTGCCAGCCGATTATATCCGAACACCGGGGAGCTGTTTTTT
>TRBV20-1|.|.|TRBJ2-5
CSARAGAGREETQYF
TGCAGTGCTAGAGCTGGGGCAGGCAGAGAGGAGACCCAGTACTTC
>TRBV20-1|TRBD1|few|TRBJ2-5
CSVAGGQYQETQYF
TGCAGTGTTGCAGGGGGACAGTACCAAGAGACCCAGTACTTC
>TRBV30|.|.|TRBJ2-3
CAWSRRDVGDTQYF
TGTGCCTGGAGTAGACGGGACGTAGGAGATACGCAGTATTTT
>TRBV2|.|few|TRBJ1-5
CASSVGAARWNF
TGTGCCAGCAGTGTTGGGGCTGCTCGTTGGAATTTT
>TRBV11-2|.|many|TRBJ2-1
CASSLERQPYNEQFF
TGTGCCAGCAGCTTAGAACGGCAGCCCTACAATGAGCAGTTCTTC
>TRBV20-1|.|.|TRBJ1-6
CSARDPGNNSPLHF
TGCAGTGCTAGAGATCCAGGGAATAATTCACCCCTCCACTTT
>TRBV5-6|.|many|TRBJ2-3
CASSLKAGPASTDTQYF
TGTGCCAGCAGCTTGAAGGCAGGTCCTGCTAGCACAGATACGCAGTATTTT
>TRBV20-1|TRBD1|.|TRBJ2-5
CSAPTWDRERETQYF
TGCAGTGCTCCGACGTGGGACAGGGAGAGGGAGACCCAGTACTTC
>TRBV5-1|.|.|TRBJ2-5
CASSSVQAPSETQYF
TGCGCCAGCAGCTCGGTTCAGGCCCCTTCGGAGACCCAGTACTTC
>TRBV5-6|TRBD1|once|TRBJ2-5
CASSSTTGIQETQYF
TGTGCCAGCAGCTCAACGACAGGGATCCAAGAGACCCAGTACTTC
>TRBV28|.|once|TRBJ1-5
CASSLWRRQNNQPQHF
TGTGCCAGCAGTTTATGGAGGCGTCAGAACAATCAGCCCCAGCATTTT
>TRBV19|TRBD1|.|TRBJ1-6
CASSRQQGVNSPLHF
TGTGCCAGTAGTCGACAACAGGGGGTTAATTCACCCCTCCACTTT
>TRBV7-2|TRBD2|many|TRBJ2-7
CASSSSGRGSAEQYF
TGTGCCAGCAGCTCTTCCGGGAGGGGATCTGCCGAGCAGTACTTC
>TRBV7-9|.|few|TRBJ1-4
CASTKGSANEKLFF
TGTGCCAGCACCAAGGGGTCGGCTAATGAAAAACTGTTTTTT
>TRBV9|.|few|TRBJ2-1
CASSVRTSTNEQFF
TGTGCCAGCAGCGTCCGTACTAGCACGAATGAGCAGTTCTTC
>TRBV10-3|TRBD2|once|TRBJ2-7
CAISEGTSGALREQYF
TGTGCCATCAGTGAGGGAACTAGCGGGGCCTTGAGGGAGCAGTACTTC
>TRBV6-5|.|few|TRBJ2-1
CATSNQVQQFF
TGTGCCACTTCCAACCAGGTACAGCAGTTCTTC
>TRBV3-1|.|.|TRBJ2-1
CASSLAAGRNEQFF
TGTGCCAGCAGCCTGGCGGCGGGAAGGAATGAGCAGTTCTTC
>TRBV6-1|TRBD1|.|TRBJ1-1
CASRQLQGANTEAFF
TGTGCCAGCAGGCAACTACAGGGGGCGAACACTGAAGCTTTCTTT
>TRBV20-1|TRBD2|many|TRBJ2-7
CSARGGVAGDYEQYF
TGCAGTGCTAGAGGCGGGGTAGCGGGAGACTACGAGCAGTACTTC
>TRBV29-1|.|few|TRBJ2-6
CSVGSGANVLTF
TGCAGCGTTGGCTCTGGGGCCAACGTCCTGACTTTC
>TRBV27|.|.|TRBJ2-7
CASSLGAPYYEQYF
TGTGCCAGCAGTCTCGGGGCTCCCTACTACGAGCAGTACTTC
>TRBV9|.|.|TRBJ2-7
CASSGGGPKPYEQYF
TGTGCCAGCAGCGGAGGGGGGCCCAAACCTTACGAGCAGTACTTC
>TRBV7-3|.|.|TRBJ2-7
CASSFGVGSYEQYF
TGTGCCAGCAGCTTTGGGGTCGGCTCCTACGAGCAGTACTTC
>TRBV20-1|.|many|TRBJ2-3
CSARDLGRAGADSARDTQYF
TGCAGTGCTAGAGATCTAGGGAGAGCAGGGGCCGACTCAGCTAGGGATACGCAGTATTTT
>TRBV7-9|.|.|TRBJ2-4
CATIPAADSKNIQYF
TGTGCCACAATCCCCGCAGCGGACAGTAAAAACATTCAGTACTTC
>TRBV18|.|.|TRBJ2-1
CASSPSSGYQFDNEQFF
TGTGCCAGCTCACCTTCGTCGGGATACCAATTCGATAATGAGCAGTTCTTC
>TRBV5-1|.|many|TRBJ2-1
CASRRDKHSYNEQFF
TGCGCCAGCAGACGGGACAAACACTCCTACAATGAGCAGTTCTTC